The present entry profiles one TCR beta chain with its context. The antigen is unknown. These data come from a study of graft-versus-host responses after intestinal transplantation. Findings of the study overall: Allografts from individuals with graft-donor T cell macrochimerism displayed high graft-versus-host to host-versus-graft clonal ratios. Early declines in HvG clones that occurred post-transplant were associated with peak circulating GvH clone levels.

Clones were sequenced by immunoSEQ multiplex PCR, and TCRdb holds only the in-frame ones, with some missing. This sample carries roughly 110,000 clones, 85% to 95% of them seen once, and the ten largest clones take 1% to 1.5%. The CDR3 runs to 17 residues. Germline CDR1 is LNHDA and CDR2 is SQIVND (reference sequence). Trimming removed 3 bases from V and 3 bases from J, with 17 bases in between. Sequencing was performed on unstimulated CD8+ T cells sorted from spleen or lymph node cells, taken before transplant. The chain recombines TRBV19 with TRBJ2-2; D might be TRBD1 (6 bases). This receptor was obtained from a human donor who was the organ donor for an intestinal transplant. The DNA for the CDR3 is TGTGCCAGTAGTATGTTTTACACAGGGTGGTACACCGGGGAGCTGTTTTTT. It specifies CASSMFYTGWYTGELFF.